This is a list of T cell receptor beta chains from one sample in a study of blood T cell repertoires in COVID-19. Sequenced by immunoSEQ multiplex PCR; TCRdb stores in-frame clones only, minus some. The sample records hundreds of thousands of clones, around 82% being singletons. Sequencing was done on a sample of peripheral blood. These receptors all stem from a human donor in a cohort sampled during active COVID-19. Both conserved end residues are part of each CDR3. The D gene is left open where the match is weak. Size tells how often a clone was seen (once, few, many) or the class of an expanded clone, and some rows leave it out.

-,TRBJ2-5,TRBV5-1,-,TGCGCCAGCAGACTTAAAGAGACCCAGTACTTC,CASRLKETQYF
-,TRBJ1-3,TRBV6-5,once,TGTGCCAGCAGTTACCGCCCCCCAATTACAGGAAACACCATATATTTT,CASSYRPPITGNTIYF
TRBD1,TRBJ2-2,TRBV7-2,-,TGTGCCAGCAGCTCCGGGACAGGGAACACCGGGGAGCTGTTTTTT,CASSSGTGNTGELFF
-,TRBJ1-1,TRBV11-2,once,TGTGCCAGCAGCTTAGCCCCCGGGGACACTGAAGCTTTCTTT,CASSLAPGDTEAFF
-,TRBJ2-2,TRBV2,few,TGTGCCAGCAGTGAAACAGGTCTCCCCACCGGGGAGCTGTTTTTT,CASSETGLPTGELFF
TRBD1,TRBJ1-5,TRBV6-1,-,TGTGCCAGCAGTGAGGGACAGTATAGCAATCAGCCCCAGCATTTT,CASSEGQYSNQPQHF
-,TRBJ1-6,TRBV5-1,-,TGCGCCAGCAGCCCGGACACGGTGGATTCACCCCTCCACTTT,CASSPDTVDSPLHF
-,TRBJ2-1,TRBV6-2/TRBV6-3,once,TGTGCCAGCAGTCTTGTAAATGAGCAGTTCTTC,CASSLVNEQFF
TRBD1,TRBJ2-7,TRBV5-1,-,TGCGCCAGCAGCTTGTCGGGACAGTTCTACGAGCAGTACTTC,CASSLSGQFYEQYF
-,TRBJ1-6,TRBV5-1,-,TGCGCCAGCAGCTTGGATGGACAGTATAATTCACCCCTCCACTTT,CASSLDGQYNSPLHF
TRBD1,TRBJ2-1,TRBV7-6,-,TGTGCCAGCAGCTCCCAGACAGGGTCCCGTTACAATGAGCAGTTCTTC,CASSSQTGSRYNEQFF
-,TRBJ1-5,TRBV2,-,TGTGCCAGCAGCCCAGTGGGCGTAACCAATCAGCCCCAGCATTTT,CASSPVGVTNQPQHF
-,TRBJ2-7,TRBV21-1,-,TGTGCCAGCAGCAAAGGTTCCAGTTTTCGACAGGGGTGCTTCTACGAGCAGTACTTC,CASSKGSSFRQGCFYEQYF
TRBD2,TRBJ2-5,TRBV5-4,-,TGTGCCAGCAGCTTAACCCCGACTAGCGGCGTAGAGACCCAGTACTTC,CASSLTPTSGVETQYF
TRBD1,TRBJ1-3,TRBV11-2,few,TGTGCCAGCAGCTTAGTGGGGACAGCTGGAAACACCATATATTTT,CASSLVGTAGNTIYF
TRBD1,TRBJ2-7,TRBV29-1,-,TGCAGCGCTAAGACAGGGGGCTACGAGCAGTACTTC,CSAKTGGYEQYF
-,TRBJ2-1,TRBV11-2,-,TGTGCCAGCAGAGTGCCGGGACTCACCTACAATGAGCAGTTCTTC,CASRVPGLTYNEQFF
-,TRBJ1-3,TRBV7-6,-,TGTGCCAGCAGCTTAGCACAGTCTAACTCTGGAAACACCATATATTTT,CASSLAQSNSGNTIYF
-,TRBJ2-7,TRBV13,-,TGTGCCAGCAGCGAACTAGGGAAGCAGTACTTC,CASSELGKQYF
-,TRBJ2-5,TRBV19,-,TGTGCCAGTAGTACCAGGGGTGCTCAAGAGACCCAGTACTTC,CASSTRGAQETQYF
TRBD1,TRBJ1-2,TRBV2,-,TGTGCCAGCTCAGGACAGGGGGCTGGCTATGGCTACACCTTC,CASSGQGAGYGYTF
-,TRBJ2-7,TRBV5-1,-,TGCGCCAGCAGCTTGGAACAGGGCGGCTCCTACGAGCAGTACTTC,CASSLEQGGSYEQYF
-,TRBJ1-5,TRBV6-5,-,TGTGCCAGCAGCCTGATGGACAGCCCGGCCCAGCCCCAGCATTTT,CASSLMDSPAQPQHF
-,TRBJ1-5,TRBV11-2,few,TGTGCCAGCAGCTTAGCGGCCGGGGGCAATCAGCCCCAGCATTTT,CASSLAAGGNQPQHF
TRBD2,TRBJ2-1,TRBV27,-,TGTGCCAGCACGGGGTTAGCGGGGCTGGGTGAGCAGTTCTTC,CASTGLAGLGEQFF
-,TRBJ1-1,TRBV28,once,TGTGCCAGCGGGCTGACAGGCCGGCACACTGAAGCTTTCTTT,CASGLTGRHTEAFF
-,TRBJ1-3,TRBV3-1/TRBV3-2,-,TGTGCCAGCAGCCGAGGGGGCTCTGGAAACACCATATATTTT,CASSRGGSGNTIYF
-,TRBJ2-5,TRBV3-1/TRBV3-2,-,TGTGCCAGCAGCCCGTTCGGGAGACAAGAGACCCAGTACTTC,CASSPFGRQETQYF
TRBD1,TRBJ1-6,TRBV25-1,-,TGTGCCAGCAGGCCAACGACAGGGGAGGGCTCACCCCTCCACTTT,CASRPTTGEGSPLHF
TRBD2,TRBJ2-1,TRBV5-4,-,TGTGCCAGCAGCTCCAGACTAGCATCAAATGAGCAGTTCTTC,CASSSRLASNEQFF
-,TRBJ2-3,TRBV11-2,-,TGTGCCAGCAGCTTAAATTCGGGGAACACAGATACGCAGTATTTT,CASSLNSGNTDTQYF
TRBD2,TRBJ2-5,TRBV6-5,-,TGTGCCAGCAGTCGGACTAGCGGGAATCGAGAGACCCAGTACTTC,CASSRTSGNRETQYF
-,TRBJ2-7,TRBV7-8,-,TGTGCCAGCAGCCAGAAGGATGGAGGGTACCCCTACGAGCAGTACTTC,CASSQKDGGYPYEQYF
TRBD1,TRBJ2-1,TRBV2,-,TGTGCCAGCAGTTGGGACAGACAAAAAAACAATGAGCAGTTCTTC,CASSWDRQKNNEQFF
-,TRBJ2-7,TRBV12-3/TRBV12-4,-,TGTGCCAGCAGGACTAACAGCGGCGAGCAGTACTTC,CASRTNSGEQYF
-,TRBJ1-4,TRBV28,-,TGTGCCAGCAGGGGGGGGACTGCAACTAATGAAAAACTGTTTTTT,CASRGGTATNEKLFF
TRBD1,TRBJ1-5,TRBV3-1/TRBV3-2,few,TGTGCCAGCAGCCAGGGTCCCGGGACAGGGTATCAGCCCCAGCATTTT,CASSQGPGTGYQPQHF
-,TRBJ1-1,TRBV7-3,once,TGTGCCAGCAGCCTCAGGGTGTCGGGGAACACTGAAGCTTTCTTT,CASSLRVSGNTEAFF
-,TRBJ2-7,TRBV12-3/TRBV12-4,-,TGTGCCAGCAGTGGACAGATCTACGAGCAGTACTTC,CASSGQIYEQYF
-,TRBJ1-1,TRBV28,-,TGTGCCAGCAAGACGCACAGGAACACTGAAGCTTTCTTT,CASKTHRNTEAFF
TRBD1,TRBJ2-1,TRBV19,-,TGTGCCAGTTCGGACAGGCACAATGAGCAGTTCTTC,CASSDRHNEQFF
-,TRBJ1-5,TRBV19,-,TGTGCCAGTAGTATATTGCAGGGTGAAGGTCAGCCCCAGCATTTT,CASSILQGEGQPQHF
-,TRBJ1-1,TRBV7-2,-,TGTGCCAGCAGCTTAGCCCAGTCTGAAGCTTTCTTT,CASSLAQSEAFF
TRBD2,TRBJ2-5,TRBV4-1,once,TGCGCCAGCAGCCAAGGACTAGCGGGGGCCGTGGAGACCCAGTACTTC,CASSQGLAGAVETQYF
-,TRBJ1-2,TRBV9,-,TGTGCCAGCAGCGCGGGCTGGGGCACGGTCTATGGCTACACCTTC,CASSAGWGTVYGYTF
-,TRBJ2-7,TRBV5-4,-,TGTGCCAGCAGCTTGGGTTCAGGGGTCGAGCAGTACTTC,CASSLGSGVEQYF
-,TRBJ1-2,TRBV10-3,-,TGTGCCATCAGTGACGGGGGGCCGCTAATCTACACCTTC,CAISDGGPLIYTF
-,TRBJ1-1,TRBV19,-,TGTGCCAGTAGTAATCCCGGGAATGCTGAGGGAACTGAAGCTTTCTTT,CASSNPGNAEGTEAFF
-,TRBJ1-2,TRBV3-1/TRBV3-2,once,TGTGCCAGCAGCCGAACAGATATCTATGGCTACACCTTC,CASSRTDIYGYTF
-,TRBJ2-2,TRBV9,-,TGTGCCAGCAGCGGAGTAGCGGAGGCGAACACCGGGGAGCTGTTTTTT,CASSGVAEANTGELFF
-,TRBJ1-5,TRBV10-2,few,TGCGCCAGCAGGGGGGTACAGGGAGTAAATCAGCCCCAGCATTTT,CASRGVQGVNQPQHF
-,TRBJ1-2,TRBV3-1/TRBV3-2,once,TGTGCCAGCAGCCAAGGGACAGCTTGGCCCTATGGCTACACCTTC,CASSQGTAWPYGYTF
-,TRBJ1-2,TRBV21-1,-,TGTGCCAGCAGCCCCAAGCTCCGCGGCGCGCAAACCTTC,CASSPKLRGAQTF